One sample yielded the 32 T cell receptor beta chains listed below, sequenced in a study of PD-1 blockade in classical Hodgkin lymphoma. Here immunoSEQ multiplex PCR was the method, and the copy in TCRdb shows in-frame clones only, minus some. Among 21,000 or so clones, about 83% were seen once, and the ten largest hold over 6%. The time point: newly diagnosed, previously untreated cHL patient sample. By magnetic negative selection, CD8+ T cells were isolated from the thawed PBMCs. The sequenced sample was CD8+ T cells from blood. These receptors were obtained from a human donor with classical Hodgkin lymphoma.

V usage is TRBV2 and J usage is TRBJ1-5, with D possibly TRBD1 on 5 matching bases. The germline V gene has CDR1 SNHLY and CDR2 FYNNEI. Deletions cut 8 bases from V and 9 bases from J, with 23 bases between. This CDR3 comprises 15 residues. The CDR3 DNA follows: TGTGCCAGCCCGAGGAAAGGGGAAAACGGTGGGCCCCAGCATTTT. Encoded protein: CASPRKGENGGPQHF.

The V and J genes are TRBV9 and TRBJ1-2, with 8 bases matching TRBD1. Trimming at V came to 1 base and at J to 1 base, leaving 18 bases not matched to a gene. Germline lookup yields CDR1 SGDLS and CDR2 YYNGEE. The CDR3 runs 20 residues. CDR3 in DNA: TGTGCCAGCAGCGTAAGGTTGGGACCAGACCAGGGGGCGCATAACTATGGCTACACCTTC. This encodes CASSVRLGPDQGAHNYGYTF.

The rearrangement joins TRBV4-3 to TRBJ2-7; TRBD2 matches 9 bases. Trimming took 0 bases from V and 1 from J; bases not matched to a gene: 4. The germline gives CDR1 LGHNA, CDR2 YSLEER. The CDR3 is 16 residues long. DNA of the CDR3: TGCGCCAGCAGCCAAGAGTGGACTAGCGTTTCCTACGAGCAGTACTTC. Its protein product is CASSQEWTSVSYEQYF.

V and J are TRBV10-2 and TRBJ2-7, with 10 bases aligning to TRBD1. The CDR3 spans 13 residues. Germline CDR1 and CDR2: WSHSY and SAAADI. After removal of 7 bases from V and 8 bases from J, the junction contained 8 bases not matched to a gene. The CDR3: CASTPGQGLQQYF. The CDR3 DNA sequence: TGCGCCAGCACCCCGGGACAGGGGCTCCAGCAGTACTTC.

The V gene is TRBV11-2, the J gene TRBJ2-3; either TRBD1 or TRBD2 may supply D (6 bases each). V lost 3 bases to trimming and J lost 3 bases, with 22 bases between them. The CDR3 totals 18 residues. Germline assignment: CDR1 SGHAT and CDR2 FQNNGV. CDR3 protein: CASSLRDTLGANTDTQYF. The CDR3 DNA reads TGTGCCAGCAGCTTGCGGGACACACTAGGGGCCAATACAGATACGCAGTATTTT.

The genes are TRBV5-6 and TRBJ1-1; D remains unclear. V gave up 0 bases and J gave up 2 bases, with 14 bases separating them. This CDR3 region has 16 residues. Germline V gene sequence: CDR1 SGHDT, CDR2 YYEEEE. The CDR3 nucleotides read TGTGCCAGCAGCTTGGCTTTCGGGGTAACAAACACTGAAGCTTTCTTT. Its protein is CASSLAFGVTNTEAFF.

This chain links TRBV20-1 with TRBJ2-1; D gene uncertain. The CDR3 sequence is 11 residues long. CDR1 and CDR2 (germline): DFQATT, SNEGSKA (reference sequence). Trimming left V 2 bases short and J 5 bases short, with 4 bases between. CDR3 amino acids: CSARLNNEQFF. The CDR3 region has the DNA TGCAGTGCTAGATTAAACAATGAGCAGTTCTTC.

V gene TRBV27 combines with J gene TRBJ1-5, with D perhaps matching TRBD1 (6 bases). The V gene lost 4 bases and the J gene lost 4 bases, with 11 bases spanning the gap. The CDR3 runs to 14 residues. Germline V gene data show CDR1 as MNHEY and CDR2 as SMNVEV (reference sequence). The CDR3 is CASSSQGRNQPQHF. The CDR3 DNA sequence: TGTGCCAGCAGTTCTCAGGGGCGGAATCAGCCCCAGCATTTT.

This clone was seen a single time. This chain uses TRBV29-1 with TRBJ2-3; TRBD2 aligns across 10 bases. Trimming at V came to 7 bases and at J to 1 base, leaving 5 bases not matched to a gene. This CDR3 has 14 residues. Germline loops: CDR1 SQVTM, CDR2 ANQGSEA. The CDR3 region has the DNA TGCAGCGCCGGCGGACTAGCGGGCACAGATACGCAGTATTTT. Amino acid sequence: CSAGGLAGTDTQYF.

The rearrangement links TRBV9 to TRBJ2-3; either TRBD1 or TRBD2 may fit D (5 bases each). With 4 bases removed from V and 2 bases from J, the gap between germline ends came to 17 bases. The germline CDR1 and CDR2 sequences are SGDLS and YYNGEE. This CDR3 comprises 16 residues. The CDR3, as DNA: TGTGCCAGCAGCCCCTCCGGGCAGGGACCCACAGATACGCAGTATTTT. It translates to CASSPSGQGPTDTQYF. Complete variable domain (other parts from reference TRBV9 and TRBJ2-3): DSGVTQTPKHLITATGQRVTLRCSPRSGDLSVYWYQQSLDQGLQFLIQYYNGEERAKGNILERFSAQQFPDLHSELNLSSLELGDSALYFCASSPSGQGPTDTQYFGPGTRLTVL.

V is TRBV13 and J is TRBJ2-2; TRBD1 agrees at 10 bases. This CDR3 spans 17 amino acids. The germline gives CDR1 PRHDT, CDR2 FYEKMQ (reference sequence). Unmatched junction bases numbered 8, after V lost 5 bases and J lost 2 bases. CDR3 sequence: CASSVVRDRGNTGELFF. The CDR3 bases are TGTGCCAGCAGCGTCGTCCGGGACAGGGGTAACACCGGGGAGCTGTTTTTT.

This chain connects TRBV27 to TRBJ2-7; possibly TRBD1 for D (6 bases). Between the trimmed V and J ends, which lost 3 bases and 2 bases, there was a span of 14 bases. The CDR3 is 15 amino acids. The V gene's germline CDR1 is MNHEY and CDR2 SMNVEV (reference sequence). The CDR3 loop is CASSFLGQKTYEQYF. DNA of the CDR3: TGTGCCAGCAGTTTCCTTGGACAGAAGACCTACGAGCAGTACTTC.

The chain joins TRBV4-2 to TRBJ2-2, with 14 bases fitting TRBD2. V was clipped by 4 bases and J by 4 bases; unmatched bases: 5. Germline loops: CDR1 LGHNA, CDR2 YNFKEQ. The CDR3 has 17 amino acids. DNA for the CDR3: TGTGCCAGCAGCCTGGCTGGGACTAGCGGGAGCACCGGGGAGCTGTTTTTT. It codes for CASSLAGTSGSTGELFF.

V gene TRBV10-1 combines with J gene TRBJ2-1; D call uncertain. The CDR3 is made up of 13 amino acids. V was shortened by 3 bases and J by 3 bases, with 6 bases between the two germline ends. Germline V lookup: CDR1 WNHNN, CDR2 SYGVQD (reference sequence). CDR3: CASSDQYYNEQFF. CDR3 DNA: TGCGCCAGCAGTGACCAGTACTACAATGAGCAGTTCTTC.

The J gene is TRBJ1-2, the V gene TRBV11-3; D gene ambiguous. Per germline, CDR1 SGHNT and CDR2 YENEEA. The CDR3 extends over 13 amino acids. V dropped 8 bases and J dropped 8 bases, with 18 bases sitting between them. The CDR3 DNA reads as TGTGCCAGCGGGAACGCGGGAACCTACGGCTACACCTTC. Protein product: CASGNAGTYGYTF.

This chain uses TRBV11-2 with TRBJ2-7; perhaps TRBD2 as D (6 bases). Trimming took off 5 bases at V and 2 bases at J, with 10 bases between the two ends. The CDR3 extends over 13 amino acids. Germline CDR1 is SGHAT and CDR2 is FQNNGV. In DNA, the CDR3 is TGTGCCAGCAGCGGGCGGGACGCCTACGAGCAGTACTTC. It specifies CASSGRDAYEQYF.

The V call is TRBV7-9, the J call TRBJ2-5, with D hard to call. Trimming pared 6 bases from V and 2 bases from J, leaving 10 bases between. Germline assignment: CDR1 SEHNR and CDR2 FQNEAQ (reference sequence). This CDR3 spans 13 amino acids. CDR3 sequence (DNA): TGTGCCAGCAGAGGGAATAATCAAGAGACCCAGTACTTC. It translates to CASRGNNQETQYF. Looking up the rest from reference TRBV7-9 and TRBJ2-5 gives the full variable domain: DTGVSQNPRHKITKRGQNVTFRCDPISEHNRLYWYRQTLGQGPEFLTYFQNEAQLEKSRLLSDRFSAERPKGSFSTLEIQRTEQGDSAMYLCASRGNNQETQYFGPGTRLLVL.

This chain links TRBV10-2 with TRBJ1-1, with D tentatively TRBD1 (5 bases). This CDR3 contains 15 residues. Germline V gene sequence: CDR1 WSHSY, CDR2 SAAADI. V was shortened by 0 bases and J by 1 base, with 9 bases between the two germline ends. CDR3 coding DNA: TGCGCCAGCAGTGAGTCGGGACTTGGGAACACTGAAGCTTTCTTT. Protein product: CASSESGLGNTEAFF.

This sequence joins TRBV10-2 and TRBJ2-5; D remains ambiguous. This CDR3 contains 13 residues. CDR1 is WSHSY and CDR2 is SAAADI in the germline V gene. V dropped 3 bases and J dropped 5 bases, with 10 bases sitting between them. The CDR3 DNA is TGCGCCAGCAGTGAAGGAGTTTGGGAGACCCAGTACTTC. Translating gives CASSEGVWETQYF.

The chain has TRBV7-2 and TRBJ2-7, with D perhaps TRBD1 or TRBD2 (5 bases each). The CDR3 extends over 15 amino acids. The V and J ends lost 1 base and 0 bases respectively, with 10 bases between them. CDR1 is SGHTA, CDR2 FQGNSA, per germline. The DNA of the CDR3 is TGTGCCAGCAGCTTAGGGGACGAAGGCTCCTACGAGCAGTACTTC. This translates into CASSLGDEGSYEQYF.

The V gene is TRBV28, the J gene TRBJ1-4; D unclear. V was shortened by 2 bases and J by 0 bases, with 16 bases between the two germline ends. Germline V gives CDR1 MDHEN, CDR2 SYDVKM. This CDR3 region has 18 residues. For the CDR3, the DNA is TGTGCCAGCAGTTTAGAGAGGGCGACCGTCGCAACTAATGAAAAACTGTTTTTT. This codes for CASSLERATVATNEKLFF.

The chain couples TRBV4-1 to TRBJ2-7; D is perhaps TRBD2 (6 bases). The V gene's germline CDR1 is MGHRA and CDR2 YSYEKL. The CDR3 has 20 residues. Trimming removed 1 base at V and 5 bases at J, with 30 bases between. Here the CDR3 reads CASSQVRVHQIIRTGDEQYF. The CDR3 nucleotides read TGCGCCAGCAGCCAAGTTCGAGTTCATCAGATAATCAGGACGGGGGACGAGCAGTACTTC.

This clone has only a few counts. CDR3: CASNPGSTGITEAFF. DNA of the CDR3: TGTGCCAGCAACCCGGGGTCCACAGGGATCACTGAAGCTTTCTTT. The chain carries TRBV6-5 and TRBJ1-1; possibly TRBD1 for D (6 bases). V was clipped by 7 bases and J by 4 bases, with 19 bases between them. Germline CDR1 and CDR2: MNHEY and SVGAGI. The length of the CDR3 is 15 residues.

The chain employs TRBV19 and TRBJ1-5; TRBD1 might be the D (5 bases). Germline-derived CDR1 and CDR2 are LNHDA and SQIVND (reference sequence). The V and J ends lost 3 bases and 4 bases respectively, with 13 bases between them. CDR3 length: 15 residues. CDR3 loop: CASSITTPGNQPQHF. The DNA of the CDR3 is TGTGCCAGTAGTATTACAACCCCAGGGAATCAGCCCCAGCATTTT.

The chain combines TRBV4-1 with TRBJ2-3; TRBD1 or TRBD2 may be the D gene (6 bases each). The CDR3 totals 16 residues. Deletions cut 4 bases from V and 2 bases from J, with 16 bases between. Germline V gives CDR1 MGHRA, CDR2 YSYEKL. CDR3 sequence: CASSLGGRGATDTQYF. DNA for the CDR3: TGCGCCAGCAGCCTCGGAGGAAGGGGGGCCACAGATACGCAGTATTTT.

The V gene is TRBV5-1, the J gene TRBJ2-2; 8 positions match TRBD1. CDR1 is SGHRS and CDR2 is YFSETQ in the germline V gene. The CDR3 is 16 residues long. Germline trimming cut 4 bases from V and 2 bases from J; bases unmatched to any gene: 7. CDR3 coding DNA: TGCGCCAGCAGCGCTAGGACAGGGAGTAACACCGGGGAGCTGTTTTTT. It specifies CASSARTGSNTGELFF.

V gene TRBV4-3 combines with J gene TRBJ2-2; D is uncertain. The germline V gene has CDR1 LGHNA and CDR2 YSLEER. Between the trimmed V and J ends, which lost 0 bases and 7 bases, there was a span of 9 bases. The CDR3 covers 14 residues. DNA for the CDR3: TGCGCCAGCAGCCAAGAATGGGTTGGCGGGGAGCTGTTTTTT. It is translated as CASSQEWVGGELFF.

V and J are TRBV28 and TRBJ1-5; TRBD1 might be the D (6 bases). CDR1 is MDHEN, CDR2 SYDVKM, per germline. V was cut by 5 bases and J by 3 bases, with 17 bases left in between. The CDR3 totals 16 residues. CDR3 in DNA: TGTGCCAGCAGTCACCCCCAACAGGGAAACAATCAGCCCCAGCATTTT. This translates into CASSHPQQGNNQPQHF.

This chain joins TRBV4-1 and TRBJ2-7, with 8 bases aligning to TRBD2. The CDR3 consists of 16 residues. CDR1 is MGHRA, CDR2 YSYEKL, per germline. J lost 3 bases, V lost 1 base, and 8 bases had no gene match. The chain's CDR3 is CASSQGAGRVDYEQYF. The CDR3 DNA sequence: TGCGCCAGCAGCCAAGGGGCCGGGAGGGTAGACTACGAGCAGTACTTC.

This sequence joins TRBV19 and TRBJ2-1, with 9 nucleotides matching TRBD1. Germline CDR1 and CDR2: LNHDA and SQIVND (reference sequence). The CDR3 has 15 residues. V shed 6 bases, J shed 8 bases, and the junction held 11 bases outside the gene matches. Here the CDR3 DNA reads TGTGCCAGTAGACCGACCGGGACAGGGTTCGATGAGCAGTTCTTC. Its translation: CASRPTGTGFDEQFF.

The V gene is TRBV27, the J gene TRBJ1-2; weak D call: TRBD1 (5 bases). CDR1 MNHEY and CDR2 SMNVEV come from the germline V gene (reference sequence). CDR3 length: 16 residues. Trimming left V 1 base short and J 6 bases short, with 18 bases between. The CDR3 sequence is CASSLFGGFALNGYTF. CDR3 sequence (DNA): TGTGCCAGCAGTTTATTTGGGGGTTTCGCTTTAAATGGCTACACCTTC.

This chain connects TRBV10-1 to TRBJ2-1, with D uncertain. V gave up 2 bases and J gave up 10 bases, with 9 bases separating them. CDR1 WNHNN and CDR2 SYGVQD come from the germline V gene (reference sequence). The CDR3 length is 12 residues. Here the CDR3 reads CASSELLREQFF. The DNA for the CDR3 is TGCGCCAGCAGTGAGCTTCTTAGGGAGCAGTTCTTC.